This T cell receptor beta chain was observed in a study of T cell repertoires in cytomegalovirus infection. TCRdb reanalysed the reads using MiXCR and keeps one entry per CDR3 protein. In the table there are 250,000 to 400,000 distinct CDR3 sequences, 25% of which are singletons. V lost 7 bases, J lost 4 bases, and 11 bases stayed unmatched. This CDR3 comprises 15 residues. CDR1 is SNHLY and CDR2 is FYNNEI in the germline V gene. With respect to this clonotype: Its antigen is unidentified.

The genes are TRBV2 and TRBJ2-3; 7 bases are shared with TRBD2. The sequencing here drew on cultured PBMCs, taken from culture after CMV antigen stimulation. The clonotype was recovered from a human donor in good health (CMV status not recorded). Some clones in this sample may be carry-over from other donors' samples. Here the CDR3 reads CASTRTSSLADTQYF. The CDR3 coding sequence is TGTGCCAGCACCAGGACTAGTTCGCTCGCAGATACGCAGTATTTT.